A single TCR beta chain is shown here with its context. The clone's antigen remains unknown. No base quality information exists; no much larger clone differs at one position. Ficoll-Paque density gradient centrifugation was the method used to isolate PBMCs. The data originate from a study of T-cell memory formation after mild COVID-19 (dated by TCRdb to the early 2020s). General notes on the study: TCR sequence clusters from the two donors were largely donor specific. Longitudinal TCRalpha and TCRbeta repertoire sequencing tracked T-cell clones expanding and contracting after mild COVID-19 in a couple of donors. The cohort was made up of two young adult volunteers, one female and one male, who were previously healthy. What the work shows at the level of the full study, not this receptor alone: From day 15 to 85, contracting clones showed balanced CD4/CD8 phenotypes, whereas a second wave of clones that expanded from day 15 to 37 leaned towards CD4+. Only a couple of mild cases were covered by the study, and larger cohorts that include severe cases with pre-infection samples were considered necessary. SARS-CoV-2 specificity was not confirmed for the second-wave clones peaking on day 37. Contracting CD4+ clones were found mainly in CM and EM memory subsets, while CD8+ clones were enriched in EMRA. Some responding clones were detected in pre-infection memory, suggesting pre-existing cross-reactive memory T cells joined the SARS-CoV-2 response.

V sheds 2 bases and J sheds 2 bases, leaving 9 bases between their ends. There are 14 amino acids in the CDR3, from cysteine to phenylalanine inclusive. The DNA shown is the 42-base CDR3, in frame from base 1. Sequences LNHNV (CDR1) and YYDKDF (CDR2) are obtained from the germline V gene (reference sequence). Sequencing was carried out with an Illumina NovaSeq 6000. TCRalpha and TCRbeta cDNA libraries were built by 5'RACE with constant-segment primers, adding sample barcodes and unique molecular identifiers. RNA was extracted from every sample with Trizol reagent. The libraries were amplified in two PCR steps, and the second step added a second sample barcode and Illumina TruSeq adapters. The libraries were sequenced on an Illumina NovaSeq using 2 x 150 bp paired-end reads. On the study's bioinformatics: With migec v1.2.7, reads were demultiplexed and then collapsed into UMI-guided consensus sequences. Using mixcr v2.1.11, UMI consensuses were aligned to TRA and TRB V and J templates and then assembled into clonotypes. A clonotype was counted as expanded or contracted only if both edgeR and NoisET called the change significant, with noise models trained on biological replicates. For edgeR calls, the cutoffs were a false discovery rate-adjusted p below 0.01 and a log2 fold-change threshold of 1. As an exploratory analysis of dynamics, max-normalized trajectories of the 1000 most abundant clonotypes were examined by PCA with hierarchical clustering. Each responding clone was given a CD4 or CD8 phenotype based on the CD4+ and CD8+ repertoires, which had been sequenced separately. TCRdb reprocessing: public reads trimmed at Q25 with fastp, clones called with MiXCR, in-frame beta chains kept. Merged by CDR3 protein, the rows form single entries marked with the most common genes and DNA. These V and J calls derive from TCRdb rather than the authors' analysis. This sample is represented by roughly 51,000 distinct CDR3 sequences; 7% to 8% of them were singletons. Clones ranked in the top ten supply roughly 1.5% of the sample.

This sequence originates from a man aged 18 to 30 who had mild COVID-19 (a few samples of this study predate the infection). The sample titles of this study are shuffled in the database, so cell type and time point are left out; the donor was told from shared clones. The source material was PBMCs or a T cell subset sorted from them (not recorded which). The sequence is built from TRBV15 and TRBJ1-2; the D gene is unclear. This receptor has the CDR3 CATSRPRENYGYTF. The sequenced DNA: TGTGCCACCAGCAGACCGCGGGAGAACTATGGCTACACCTTC.